Sequencing of this T cell receptor (beta chain) was carried out in a study of blood T cell repertoires in COVID-19. Assay: immunoSEQ multiplex PCR; the TCRdb copy retains only in-frame clones and omits some. Of some 200,000 clones in the sample, 87% are singletons; the top ten hold roughly 12%. This clone was recorded once. The CDR3 length is 15 residues. Germline CDR1 and CDR2: SGHRS and YFSETQ. V lost 0 bases and J 7 bases, leaving 14 bases between the germline ends. The sample comprised peripheral blood. The clonotype originates from a young woman who had recovered from COVID-19. V gene TRBV5-1 combines with J gene TRBJ1-5, with a weak D call TRBD1 (5 bases). Here the CDR3 reads CASSLEGREEQPQHF. The DNA for the CDR3 is TGCGCCAGCAGCTTGGAGGGCAGGGAAGAACAGCCCCAGCATTTT.